This passage covers 5 T cell receptor beta chains from one sample sequenced in a study of T cell responses to AZD1222 COVID-19 vaccine. Only in-frame clones appear in the TCRdb table, and some are missing; sequencing was by immunoSEQ multiplex PCR. The repertoire consists of 140,000 or so clones, with roughly 89% occurring once and the leading ten covering around 1.5%. This sample comprised peripheral blood, obtained 28 days after the second AZD1222 dose. The receptor source for this set is an adult who received the AZD1222 COVID-19 vaccine.

The rearrangement uses TRBV27 and TRBJ1-1, with 7 nucleotides matching TRBD1. The CDR3 is 15 residues long. V dropped 7 bases and J dropped 2; count of bases not matched to a gene: 10. The germline V gene has CDR1 MNHEY and CDR2 SMNVEV (reference sequence). Here the CDR3 DNA reads TGTGCCAGCAAACTGCGACAGGGTCGTAACACTGAAGCTTTCTTT. This sequence encodes CASKLRQGRNTEAFF.

The chain joins TRBV4-1 to TRBJ1-4, with D unresolved. V was clipped by 1 base and J by 3 bases, with 12 bases between them. Per the germline V gene, CDR1 is MGHRA and CDR2 is YSYEKL. The CDR3 has 16 amino acids. CDR3 sequence: CASSQVGHGANEKLFF. The CDR3 DNA follows: TGCGCCAGCAGCCAAGTAGGGCACGGGGCTAATGAAAAACTGTTTTTT.

The rearrangement uses TRBV5-4 and TRBJ2-5; D might be TRBD1 (7 bases). Trimming cost V 4 bases and J 5 bases, with 12 bases left between them. The CDR3 spans 13 residues. Germline CDR1 SGHNT, CDR2 YYREEE (reference sequence). CDR3 nucleotide sequence: TGTGCCAGCAGCCCAGGGGGGAAGGAGACCCAGTACTTC. Amino acid sequence: CASSPGGKETQYF. Based on the CDR3 plus reference TRBV5-4 and TRBJ2-5, the full variable domain is ETGVTQSPTHLIKTRGQQVTLRCSSQSGHNTVSWYQQALGQGPQFIFQYYREEENGRGNFPPRFSGLQFPNYSSELNVNALELDDSALYLCASSPGGKETQYFGPGTRLLVL.

The chain recombines TRBV5-8 with TRBJ1-5; no reliable D call. V lost 7 bases and J 0 bases, leaving 8 bases between the germline ends. There are 13 residues in the CDR3. In germline, CDR1 is SGHTS, CDR2 YDEGEE. Written as DNA, the CDR3 is TGTGCCAGCGTACTTGATAGCAATCAGCCCCAGCATTTT. This translates into CASVLDSNQPQHF.

The V call is TRBV30, the J call TRBJ1-3; 8 bases align to TRBD1. The CDR3 has 16 residues. Looked up from germline, CDR1 is GTSNPN and CDR2 is SVGIG (reference sequence). With V trimmed by 1 base and J by 0 bases, 5 bases remained unmatched. CDR3 DNA sequence: TGTGCCTGGAGTGACCCAACAGGGGGCTCTGGAAACACCATATATTTT. Residues: CAWSDPTGGSGNTIYF.